This T cell receptor (beta chain) originates from a study of blood T cell repertoires in COVID-19. Germline CDR1 LGHNA, CDR2 YNFKEQ. J was trimmed by 5 bases and V by 0 bases; bases with no gene match: 10. This CDR3 spans 17 amino acids. Profiled with immunoSEQ multiplex PCR; TCRdb holds only in-frame clones, not every one. The data hold about 190,000 clones, with around 88% observed a single time. The material sequenced was peripheral blood. The receptor was derived from a woman aged 25-40 years with acute or convalescent COVID-19. The rearrangement joins TRBV4-2 to TRBJ2-3; 8 positions agree with TRBD2. The CDR3: CASSQEYGRAFRDTQYF. CDR3 nucleotides: TGTGCCAGCAGCCAAGAATACGGGAGGGCCTTCAGAGATACGCAGTATTTT.